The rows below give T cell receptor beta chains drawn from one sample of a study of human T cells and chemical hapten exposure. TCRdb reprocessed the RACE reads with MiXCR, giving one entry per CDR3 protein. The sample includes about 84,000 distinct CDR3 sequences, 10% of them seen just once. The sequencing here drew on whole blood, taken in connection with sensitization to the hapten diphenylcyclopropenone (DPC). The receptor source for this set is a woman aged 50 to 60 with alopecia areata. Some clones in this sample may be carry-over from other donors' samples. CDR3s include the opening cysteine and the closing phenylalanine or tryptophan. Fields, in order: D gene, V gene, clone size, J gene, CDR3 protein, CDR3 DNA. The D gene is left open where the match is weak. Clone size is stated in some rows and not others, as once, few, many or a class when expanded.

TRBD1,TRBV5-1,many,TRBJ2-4,CASSLRGQGITNIQYF,TGCGCCAGCAGCTTACGGGGACAGGGGATTACGAACATTCAGTACTTC
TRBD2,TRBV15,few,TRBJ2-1,CATSRDTSANYNEQFF,TGTGCCACCAGCAGAGACACTAGCGCCAACTACAATGAGCAGTTCTTC
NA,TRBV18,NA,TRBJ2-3,CASSPLESWGTDTQYF,TGTGCCAGCTCACCACTTGAGTCATGGGGCACAGATACGCAGTATTTT
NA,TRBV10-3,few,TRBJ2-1,CAISEGATGIREFF,TGTGCCATCAGTGAGGGAGCCACGGGGATACGGGAGTTCTTC
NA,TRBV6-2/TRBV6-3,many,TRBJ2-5,CASRRTVTQYF,TGTGCCAGCAGACGAACGGTAACCCAGTACTTC
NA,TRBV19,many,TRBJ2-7,CASSPRTVYEQYF,TGTGCCAGTAGTCCTCGGACAGTCTACGAGCAGTACTTC
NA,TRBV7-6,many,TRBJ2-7,CASSLGSYEQYF,TGTGCCAGCAGCTTAGGCTCCTACGAGCAGTACTTC
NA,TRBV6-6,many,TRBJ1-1,CASSSTGGKTEAFF,TGTGCCAGCAGTTCGACAGGAGGGAAAACTGAAGCTTTCTTT
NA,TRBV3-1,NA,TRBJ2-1,CASSPSWRGNEQFF,TGTGCCAGCAGCCCGAGTTGGAGGGGCAATGAGCAGTTCTTC
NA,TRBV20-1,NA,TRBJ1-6,CSAYSTEASPLHF,TGCAGTGCCTACTCTACAGAGGCTTCACCCCTCCACTTT
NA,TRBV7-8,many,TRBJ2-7,CASSRQMGLSYEQYF,TGTGCCAGCAGCCGTCAAATGGGACTGTCCTACGAGCAGTACTTC
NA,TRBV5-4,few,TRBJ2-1,CASSIDPESSYNEQFF,TGTGCCAGCAGCATAGACCCCGAGAGCTCCTACAATGAGCAGTTCTTC
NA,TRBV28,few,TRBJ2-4,CASSSTRDTTGF,TGTGCCAGCAGTTCGACTCGGGACACAACGGGCTTC
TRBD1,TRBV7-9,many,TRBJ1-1,CASSLGQGFWTTEAFF,TGTGCCAGCAGCTTAGGACAGGGGTTTTGGACCACTGAAGCTTTCTTT
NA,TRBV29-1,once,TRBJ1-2,CSVERASYGYTF,TGCAGCGTTGAAAGGGCAAGCTATGGCTACACCTTC
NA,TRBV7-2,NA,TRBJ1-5,CASSLGPDQPQHF,TGTGCCAGCAGCTTAGGACCGGATCAGCCCCAGCATTTT
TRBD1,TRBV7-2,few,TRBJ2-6,CASTHRAGGSGANVLTF,TGTGCCAGCACCCATAGGGCAGGGGGCTCTGGGGCCAACGTCCTGACTTTC
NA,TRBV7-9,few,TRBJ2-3,CASVGRADTQYF,TGTGCCAGCGTTGGTAGGGCTGATACGCAGTATTTT
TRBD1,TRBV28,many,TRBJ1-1,CASSFTGTGIMAFF,TGTGCCAGCAGTTTCACCGGGACAGGGATCATGGCTTTCTTT
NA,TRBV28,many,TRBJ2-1,CASVTSTVNEQFF,TGTGCCAGCGTGACTAGTACGGTTAATGAGCAGTTCTTC
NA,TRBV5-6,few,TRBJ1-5,CASSFGWVSNQPQHF,TGTGCCAGCAGCTTCGGCTGGGTTAGCAATCAGCCCCAGCATTTT
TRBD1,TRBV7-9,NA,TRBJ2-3,CASSLHGQAFLTDTQYF,TGTGCCAGCAGCCTCCACGGACAGGCCTTTCTCACAGATACGCAGTATTTT
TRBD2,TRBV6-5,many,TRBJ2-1,CASRRTRNGRDEQFF,TGTGCCAGCAGACGTACCCGCAACGGGAGGGATGAGCAGTTCTTC
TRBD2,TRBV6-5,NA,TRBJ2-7,CASSYRGRAHDEQYF,TGTGCCAGCAGTTACCGCGGGAGGGCCCACGACGAGCAGTACTTC
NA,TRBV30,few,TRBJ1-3,CAWSTLRDTIYF,TGTGCCTGGAGTACCCTTCGGGACACCATATATTTT
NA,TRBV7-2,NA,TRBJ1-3,CASSLAGFSGNTIYF,TGTGCCAGCAGCTTAGCAGGGTTCTCTGGAAACACCATATATTTT
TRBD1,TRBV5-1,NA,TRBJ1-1,CASSFGYRGGTEAFF,TGCGCCAGCAGTTTCGGTTACAGGGGAGGCACTGAAGCTTTCTTT
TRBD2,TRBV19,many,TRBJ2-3,CASRTSESTDTQYF,TGTGCCAGTAGAACTAGCGAGAGCACAGATACGCAGTATTTT
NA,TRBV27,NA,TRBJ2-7,CASSSVTEQYF,TGTGCCAGCAGTTCGGTTACTGAGCAGTACTTC
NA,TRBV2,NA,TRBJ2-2,CASSELGNTGELFF,TGTGCCAGCAGTGAACTAGGGAACACCGGGGAGCTGTTTTTT
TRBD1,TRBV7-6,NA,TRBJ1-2,CASSRGEGAYGYTF,TGTGCCAGCAGCCGCGGGGAGGGGGCCTATGGCTACACCTTC
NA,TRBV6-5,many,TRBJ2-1,CASSYSWGSYNEQFF,TGTGCCAGCAGTTACTCGTGGGGATCCTACAATGAGCAGTTCTTC
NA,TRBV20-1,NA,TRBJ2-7,CSARPSYSYEQYF,TGCAGTGCTAGGCCTAGCTACTCCTACGAGCAGTACTTC
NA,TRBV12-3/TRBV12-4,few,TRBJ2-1,CASSFRGVSGNEQFF,TGTGCCAGCAGTTTTCGGGGCGTGAGCGGCAATGAGCAGTTCTTC
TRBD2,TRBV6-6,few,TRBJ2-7,CASSPTRAGVSYEQYF,TGTGCCAGCAGTCCGACCCGGGCGGGAGTCTCCTACGAGCAGTACTTC
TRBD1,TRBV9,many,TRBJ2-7,CASSVGQGGTYEQYF,TGTGCCAGCAGCGTAGGACAGGGGGGGACCTACGAGCAGTACTTC
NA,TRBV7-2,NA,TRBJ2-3,CVTTRDSTDTQYF,TGTGTTACGACTCGGGACAGCACAGATACGCAGTATTTT
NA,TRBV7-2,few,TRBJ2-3,CASSLELLVTQYF,TGTGCCAGCAGCTTAGAACTCCTTGTTACGCAGTATTTT
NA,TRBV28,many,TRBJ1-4,CASSPSGATNEKLFF,TGTGCCAGCAGTCCGTCGGGTGCAACTAATGAAAAACTGTTTTTT
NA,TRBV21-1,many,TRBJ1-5,CASSHGDRECFEPQHF,TGTGCCAGCAGCCATGGGGACAGGGAGTGTTTTGAGCCCCAGCATTTT
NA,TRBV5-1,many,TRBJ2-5,CASSLNREAQETQYF,TGCGCCAGCAGCCTAAACAGGGAGGCACAAGAGACCCAGTACTTC
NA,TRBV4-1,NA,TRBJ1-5,CASSHGAVRANNQPQHF,TGCGCCAGCAGCCACGGGGCCGTAAGGGCAAACAATCAGCCCCAGCATTTT
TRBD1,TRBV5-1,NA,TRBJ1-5,CASSPTGGVGQPQHF,TGCGCCAGCAGCCCGACAGGGGGCGTGGGTCAGCCCCAGCATTTT
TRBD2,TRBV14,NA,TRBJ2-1,CASSRMSGMYANEQFF,TGTGCCAGCAGTCGGATGAGCGGGATGTACGCAAATGAGCAGTTCTTC
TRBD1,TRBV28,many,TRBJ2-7,CASRPGQNYEQYF,TGTGCCAGCAGACCGGGACAGAACTACGAGCAGTACTTC
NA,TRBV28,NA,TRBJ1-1,CASSSRTVSEAFF,TGTGCCAGCAGCTCCCGGACAGTGAGTGAAGCTTTCTTT